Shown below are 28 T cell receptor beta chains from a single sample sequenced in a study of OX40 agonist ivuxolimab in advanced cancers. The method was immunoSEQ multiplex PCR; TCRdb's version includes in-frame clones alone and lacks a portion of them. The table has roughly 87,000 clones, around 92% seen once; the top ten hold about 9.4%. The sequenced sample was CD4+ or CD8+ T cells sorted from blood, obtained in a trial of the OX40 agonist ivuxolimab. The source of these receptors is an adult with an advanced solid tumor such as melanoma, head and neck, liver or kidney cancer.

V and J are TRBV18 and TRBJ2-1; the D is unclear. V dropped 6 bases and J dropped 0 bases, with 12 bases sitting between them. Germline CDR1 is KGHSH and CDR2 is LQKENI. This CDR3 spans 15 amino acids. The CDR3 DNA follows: TGTGCCAGCTCCCCTTCCTTGAGCTCCTACAATGAGCAGTTCTTC. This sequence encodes CASSPSLSSYNEQFF.

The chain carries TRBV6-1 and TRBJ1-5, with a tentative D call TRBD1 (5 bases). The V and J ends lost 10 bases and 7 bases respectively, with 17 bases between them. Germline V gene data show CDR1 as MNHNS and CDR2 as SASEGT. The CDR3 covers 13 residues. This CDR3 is CANPKGAVQPQHF. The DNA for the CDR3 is TGTGCCAACCCTAAAGGGGCCGTACAGCCCCAGCATTTT.

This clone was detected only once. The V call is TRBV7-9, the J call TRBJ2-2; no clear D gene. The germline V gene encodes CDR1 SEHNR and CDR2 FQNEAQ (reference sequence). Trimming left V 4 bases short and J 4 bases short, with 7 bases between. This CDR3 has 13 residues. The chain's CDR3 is CASSYPPTGELFF. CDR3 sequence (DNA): TGTGCCAGCAGCTATCCTCCCACCGGGGAGCTGTTTTTT.

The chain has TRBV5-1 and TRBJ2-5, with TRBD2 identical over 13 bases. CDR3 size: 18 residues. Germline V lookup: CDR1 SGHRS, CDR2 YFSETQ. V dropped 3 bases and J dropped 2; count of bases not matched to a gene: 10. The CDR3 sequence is CASSWGTSGEPLQETQYF. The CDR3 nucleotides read TGCGCCAGCAGCTGGGGGACTAGCGGGGAGCCGCTACAAGAGACCCAGTACTTC.

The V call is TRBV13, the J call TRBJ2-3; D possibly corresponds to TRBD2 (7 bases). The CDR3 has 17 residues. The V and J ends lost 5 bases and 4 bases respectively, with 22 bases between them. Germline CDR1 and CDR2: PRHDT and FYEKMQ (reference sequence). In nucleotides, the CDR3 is TGTGCCAGCAGCCCACCTGGGTTTGGGGGGGCGGCAGATACGCAGTATTTT. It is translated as CASSPPGFGGAADTQYF.

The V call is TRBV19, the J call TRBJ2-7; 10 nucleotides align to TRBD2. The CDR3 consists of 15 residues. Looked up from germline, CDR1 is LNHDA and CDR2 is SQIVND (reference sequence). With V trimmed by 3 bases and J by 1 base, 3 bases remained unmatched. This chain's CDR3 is CASSMVAGGSYEQYF. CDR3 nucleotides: TGTGCCAGTAGTATGGTAGCGGGGGGATCCTACGAGCAGTACTTC.

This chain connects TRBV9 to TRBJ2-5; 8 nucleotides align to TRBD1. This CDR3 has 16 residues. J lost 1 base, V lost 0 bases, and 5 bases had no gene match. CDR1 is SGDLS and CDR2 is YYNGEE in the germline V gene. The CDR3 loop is CASSVGGRGLQETQYF. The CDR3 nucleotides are TGTGCCAGCAGCGTAGGGGGCAGGGGGCTCCAAGAGACCCAGTACTTC.

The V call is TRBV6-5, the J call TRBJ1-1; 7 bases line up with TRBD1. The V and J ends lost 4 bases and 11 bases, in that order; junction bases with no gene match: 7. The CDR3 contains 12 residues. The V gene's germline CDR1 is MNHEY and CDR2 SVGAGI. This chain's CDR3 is CASSSTGNWAFF. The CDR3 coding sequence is TGTGCCAGCAGTTCGACAGGGAATTGGGCTTTCTTT.

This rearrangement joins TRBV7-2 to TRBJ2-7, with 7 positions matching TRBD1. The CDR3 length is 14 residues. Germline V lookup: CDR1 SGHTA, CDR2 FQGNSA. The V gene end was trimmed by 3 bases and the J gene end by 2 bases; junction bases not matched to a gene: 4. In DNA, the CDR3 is TGTGCCAGCAGCTTTATACAGGGGACCTACGAGCAGTACTTC. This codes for CASSFIQGTYEQYF. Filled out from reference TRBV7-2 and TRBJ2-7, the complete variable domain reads GAGVSQSPSNKVTEKGKDVELRCDPISGHTALYWYRQSLGQGLEFLIYFQGNSAPDKSGLPSDRFSAERTGGSVSTLTIQRTQQEDSAVYLCASSFIQGTYEQYFGPGTRLTVT.

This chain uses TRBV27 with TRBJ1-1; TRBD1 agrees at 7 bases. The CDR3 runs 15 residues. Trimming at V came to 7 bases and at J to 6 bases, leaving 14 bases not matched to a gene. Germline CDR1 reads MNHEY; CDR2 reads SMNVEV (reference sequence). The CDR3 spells CASNYFQGGLSEAFF. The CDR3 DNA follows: TGTGCCAGCAACTATTTCCAGGGGGGACTCTCTGAAGCTTTCTTT.

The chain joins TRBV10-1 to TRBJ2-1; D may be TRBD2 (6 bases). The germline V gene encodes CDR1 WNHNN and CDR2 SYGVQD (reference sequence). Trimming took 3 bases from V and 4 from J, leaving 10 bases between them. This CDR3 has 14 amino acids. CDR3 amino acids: CASSESGGYNEQFF. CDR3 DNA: TGCGCCAGCAGTGAATCCGGGGGATACAATGAGCAGTTCTTC.

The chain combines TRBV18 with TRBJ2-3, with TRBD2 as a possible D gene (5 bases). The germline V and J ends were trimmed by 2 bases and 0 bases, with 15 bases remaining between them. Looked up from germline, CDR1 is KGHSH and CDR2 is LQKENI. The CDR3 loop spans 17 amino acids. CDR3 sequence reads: CASSPSVRAWSTDTQYF. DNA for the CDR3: TGTGCCAGCTCACCATCAGTGAGGGCTTGGAGCACAGATACGCAGTATTTT.

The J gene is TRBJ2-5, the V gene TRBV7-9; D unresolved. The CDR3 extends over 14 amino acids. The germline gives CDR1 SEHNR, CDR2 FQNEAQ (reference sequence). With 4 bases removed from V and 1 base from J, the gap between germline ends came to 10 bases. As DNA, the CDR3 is TGTGCCAGCAGCTCCCTCCGGGCCCAAGAGACCCAGTACTTC. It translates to CASSSLRAQETQYF.

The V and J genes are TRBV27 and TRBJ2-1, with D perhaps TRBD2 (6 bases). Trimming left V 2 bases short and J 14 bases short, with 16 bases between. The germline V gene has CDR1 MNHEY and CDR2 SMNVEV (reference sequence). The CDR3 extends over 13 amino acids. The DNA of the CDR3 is TGTGCCAGCAGTTTAATGGCGGGGACCCCTAAGTTCTTC. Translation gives CASSLMAGTPKFF.

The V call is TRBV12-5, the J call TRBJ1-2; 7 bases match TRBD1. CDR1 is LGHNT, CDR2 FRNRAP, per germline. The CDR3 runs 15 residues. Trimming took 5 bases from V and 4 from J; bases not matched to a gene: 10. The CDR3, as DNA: TGTGCTAGTGGTCCCTGGGGGGACAGCTTCTATGGCTACACCTTC. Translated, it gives CASGPWGDSFYGYTF.

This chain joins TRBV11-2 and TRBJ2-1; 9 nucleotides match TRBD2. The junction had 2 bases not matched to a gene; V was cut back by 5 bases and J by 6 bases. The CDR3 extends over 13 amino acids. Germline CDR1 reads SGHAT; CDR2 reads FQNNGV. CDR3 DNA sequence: TGTGCCAGCAGCCGGACTAGCGTCAATGAGCAGTTCTTC. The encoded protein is CASSRTSVNEQFF.

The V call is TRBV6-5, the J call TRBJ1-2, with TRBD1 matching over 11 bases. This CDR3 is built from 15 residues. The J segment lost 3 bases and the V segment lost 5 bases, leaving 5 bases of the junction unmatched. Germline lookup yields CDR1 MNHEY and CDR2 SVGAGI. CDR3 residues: CASSQRTGGYYGYTF. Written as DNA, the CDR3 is TGTGCCAGCAGTCAACGGACAGGGGGCTACTATGGCTACACCTTC.

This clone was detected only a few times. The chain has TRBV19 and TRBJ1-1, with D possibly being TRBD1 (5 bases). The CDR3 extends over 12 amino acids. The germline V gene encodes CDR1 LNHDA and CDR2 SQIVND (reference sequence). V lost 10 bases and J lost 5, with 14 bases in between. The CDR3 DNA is TGTGCCATTGGTGGGCAGGGAACTGAAGCTTTCTTT. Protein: CAIGGQGTEAFF.

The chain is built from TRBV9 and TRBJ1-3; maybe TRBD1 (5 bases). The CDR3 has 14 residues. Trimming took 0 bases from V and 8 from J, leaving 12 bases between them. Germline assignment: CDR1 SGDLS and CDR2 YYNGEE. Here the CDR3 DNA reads TGTGCCAGCAGCGTAGTGGACGCGGGGGACACCATATATTTT. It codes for CASSVVDAGDTIYF.

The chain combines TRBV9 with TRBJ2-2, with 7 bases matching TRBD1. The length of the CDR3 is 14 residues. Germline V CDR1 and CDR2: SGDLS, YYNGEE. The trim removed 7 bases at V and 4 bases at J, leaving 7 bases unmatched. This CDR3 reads CASRRQGSTGELFF. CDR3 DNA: TGTGCCAGCCGGAGACAGGGATCCACCGGGGAGCTGTTTTTT. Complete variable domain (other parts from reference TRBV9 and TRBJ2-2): DSGVTQTPKHLITATGQRVTLRCSPRSGDLSVYWYQQSLDQGLQFLIQYYNGEERAKGNILERFSAQQFPDLHSELNLSSLELGDSALYFCASRRQGSTGELFFGEGSRLTVL.

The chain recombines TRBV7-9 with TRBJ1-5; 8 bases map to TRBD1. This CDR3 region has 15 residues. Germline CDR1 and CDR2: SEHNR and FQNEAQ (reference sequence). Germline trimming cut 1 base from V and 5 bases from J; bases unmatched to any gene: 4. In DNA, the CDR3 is TGTGCCAGCAGCTTAGGGACAGGGTTCTATCAGCCCCAGCATTTT. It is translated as CASSLGTGFYQPQHF.

The DNA for the CDR3 is TGTGCCAGCAGCTTAGCCGGGGCCTTTCCCGAAAAACTGTTTTTT. Translating gives CASSLAGAFPEKLFF. The rearrangement uses TRBV7-6 and TRBJ1-4, with D tentatively TRBD1 (5 bases). CDR3 length equals 15 residues. The germline CDR1 and CDR2 sequences are SGHVS and FNYEAQ. V was cut by 0 bases and J by 8 bases, with 13 bases left in between. The whole variable domain, filled in from reference TRBV7-6 and TRBJ1-4, reads GAGVSQSPRYKVTKRGQDVALRCDPISGHVSLYWYRQALGQGPEFLTYFNYEAQQDKSGLPNDRFSAERPEGSISTLTIQRTEQRDSAMYRCASSLAGAFPEKLFFGSGTQLSVL.

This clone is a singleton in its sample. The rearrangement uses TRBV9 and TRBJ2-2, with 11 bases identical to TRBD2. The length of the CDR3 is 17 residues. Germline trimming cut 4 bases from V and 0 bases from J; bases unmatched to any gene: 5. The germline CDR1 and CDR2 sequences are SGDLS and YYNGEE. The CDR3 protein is CASSRVLAGANTGELFF. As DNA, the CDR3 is TGTGCCAGCAGCCGAGTACTAGCGGGGGCGAACACCGGGGAGCTGTTTTTT.

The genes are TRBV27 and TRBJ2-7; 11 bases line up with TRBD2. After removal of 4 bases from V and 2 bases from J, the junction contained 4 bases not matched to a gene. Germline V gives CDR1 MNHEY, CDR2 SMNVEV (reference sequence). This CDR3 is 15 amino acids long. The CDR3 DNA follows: TGTGCCAGCAGTTCCCATAGCGGGGGGGCCTACGAGCAGTACTTC. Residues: CASSSHSGGAYEQYF.

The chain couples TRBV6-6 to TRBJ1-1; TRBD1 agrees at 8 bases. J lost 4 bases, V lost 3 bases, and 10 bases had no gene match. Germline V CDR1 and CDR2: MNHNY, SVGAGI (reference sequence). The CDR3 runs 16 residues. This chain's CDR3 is CASSYSPQGAGTEAFF. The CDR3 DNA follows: TGTGCCAGCAGTTATTCGCCTCAGGGGGCGGGCACTGAAGCTTTCTTT.

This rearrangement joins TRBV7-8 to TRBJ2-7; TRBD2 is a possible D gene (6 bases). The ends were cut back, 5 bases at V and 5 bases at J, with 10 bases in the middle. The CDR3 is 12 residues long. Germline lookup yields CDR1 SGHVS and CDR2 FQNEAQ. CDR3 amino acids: CASSLGGDEQYF. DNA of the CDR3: TGTGCCAGCAGCCTCGGAGGGGACGAGCAGTACTTC. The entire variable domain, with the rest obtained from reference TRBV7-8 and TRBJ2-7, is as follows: GAGVSQSPRYKVAKRGQDVALRCDPISGHVSLFWYQQALGQGPEFLTYFQNEAQLDKSGLPSDRFFAERPEGSVSTLKIQRTQQEDSAVYLCASSLGGDEQYFGPGTRLTVT.

The CDR3 DNA reads TGTGCCAGCAGCTTCCAGGGGACTGCTGAAGCTTTCTTT. Its protein product is CASSFQGTAEAFF. The J gene is TRBJ1-1, the V gene TRBV11-2, with D possibly TRBD1 on 6 matching bases. Trimming took off 3 bases at V and 6 bases at J, with 11 bases between the two ends. CDR1 SGHAT and CDR2 FQNNGV come from the germline V gene. CDR3 length: 13 residues.

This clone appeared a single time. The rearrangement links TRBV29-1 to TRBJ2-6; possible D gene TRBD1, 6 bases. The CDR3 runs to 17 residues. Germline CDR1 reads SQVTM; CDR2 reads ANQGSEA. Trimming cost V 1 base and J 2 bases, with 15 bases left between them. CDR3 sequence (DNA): TGCAGCGTTGAAGGGGGGCCTGAGGGGCCTGGGGCCAACGTCCTGACTTTC. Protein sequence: CSVEGGPEGPGANVLTF.